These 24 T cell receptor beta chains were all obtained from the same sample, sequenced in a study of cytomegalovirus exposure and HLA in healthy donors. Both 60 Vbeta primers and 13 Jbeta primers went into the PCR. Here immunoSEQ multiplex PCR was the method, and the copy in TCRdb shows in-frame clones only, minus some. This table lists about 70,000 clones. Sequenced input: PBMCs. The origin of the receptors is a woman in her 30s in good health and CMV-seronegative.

The CDR3 DNA sequence: TGCAGCGTTGAGGGGCAGGGGGAGGATACGCAGTATTTT. Translating it yields CSVEGQGEDTQYF. This chain joins TRBV29-1 and TRBJ2-3; 7 nucleotides line up with TRBD1. CDR1 is SQVTM, CDR2 ANQGSEA, per germline. V shed 3 bases and J 6 bases; nucleotides not matched to a gene: 6. CDR3 size: 13 residues.

In nucleotides, the CDR3 is TGTGCCAGCAGTGTAGGACAGTCCACTGAAGCTTTCTTT. Its translation: CASSVGQSTEAFF. This chain links TRBV6-5 with TRBJ1-1; perhaps TRBD1 as D (6 bases). Germline V gene sequence: CDR1 MNHEY, CDR2 SVGAGI. The CDR3 contains 13 residues. V lost 5 bases to trimming and J lost 4 bases, with 11 bases between them.

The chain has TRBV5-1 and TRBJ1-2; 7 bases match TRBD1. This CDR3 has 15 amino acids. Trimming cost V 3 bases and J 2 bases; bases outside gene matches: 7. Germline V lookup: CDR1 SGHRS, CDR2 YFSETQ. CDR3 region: CASSSSTGSNYGYTF. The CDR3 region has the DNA TGCGCCAGCAGCTCATCGACAGGGTCGAACTATGGCTACACCTTC.

In DNA form, the CDR3 reads TGTGCCAGCAGTTACTCGGGAGGGGCCGAGCAGTACTTC. This codes for CASSYSGGAEQYF. This chain links TRBV6-5 with TRBJ2-7, with 7 nucleotides matching TRBD2. V lost 0 bases and J lost 6; bases outside the gene matches: 2. Germline CDR1 and CDR2: MNHEY and SVGAGI. The CDR3 is 13 amino acids.

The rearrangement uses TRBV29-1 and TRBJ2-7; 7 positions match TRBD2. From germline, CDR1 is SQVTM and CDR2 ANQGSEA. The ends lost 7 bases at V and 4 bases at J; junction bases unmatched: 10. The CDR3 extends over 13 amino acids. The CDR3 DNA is TGCAGCGGGGGGGGAAGCGGTGCGTACGAGCAGTACTTC. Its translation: CSGGGSGAYEQYF.

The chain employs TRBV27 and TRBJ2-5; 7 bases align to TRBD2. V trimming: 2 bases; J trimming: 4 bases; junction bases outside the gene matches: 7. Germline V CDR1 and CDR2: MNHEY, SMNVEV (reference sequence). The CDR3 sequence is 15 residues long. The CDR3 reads CASSLEAGWGETQYF. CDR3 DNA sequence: TGTGCCAGCAGTTTAGAAGCGGGGTGGGGAGAGACCCAGTACTTC.

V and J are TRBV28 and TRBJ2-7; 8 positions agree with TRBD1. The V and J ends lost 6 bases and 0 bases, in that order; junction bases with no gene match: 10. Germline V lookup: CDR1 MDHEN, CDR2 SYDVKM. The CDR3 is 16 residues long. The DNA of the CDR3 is TGTGCCAGCAGGACGAATACAGGGGGGAGCTCCTACGAGCAGTACTTC. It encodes CASRTNTGGSSYEQYF.

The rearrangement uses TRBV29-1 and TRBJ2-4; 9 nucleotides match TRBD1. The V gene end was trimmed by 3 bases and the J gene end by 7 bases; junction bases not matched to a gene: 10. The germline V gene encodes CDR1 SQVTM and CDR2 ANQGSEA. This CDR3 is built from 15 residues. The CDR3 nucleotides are TGCAGCGTTGAGGATACAGGGGGCGGGGGTAACATTCAGTACTTC. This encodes CSVEDTGGGGNIQYF.

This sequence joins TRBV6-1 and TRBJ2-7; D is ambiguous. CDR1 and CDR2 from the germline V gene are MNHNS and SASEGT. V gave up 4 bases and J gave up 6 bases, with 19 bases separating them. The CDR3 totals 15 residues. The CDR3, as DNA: TGTGCCAGCAGTGCCCCCACCGGGTCCTCCCTCGAGCAGTACTTC. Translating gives CASSAPTGSSLEQYF.

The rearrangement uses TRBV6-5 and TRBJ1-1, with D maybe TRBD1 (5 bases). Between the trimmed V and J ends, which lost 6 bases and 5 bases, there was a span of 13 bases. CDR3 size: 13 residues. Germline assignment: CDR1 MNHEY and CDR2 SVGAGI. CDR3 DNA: TGTGCCAGCAGCTTAGGGAGGGGAACTGAAGCTTTCTTT. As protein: CASSLGRGTEAFF.

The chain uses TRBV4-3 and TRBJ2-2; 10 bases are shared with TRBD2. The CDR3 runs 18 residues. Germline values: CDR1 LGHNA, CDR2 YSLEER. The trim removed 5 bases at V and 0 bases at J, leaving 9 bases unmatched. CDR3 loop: CASSSLTSGPSNTGELFF. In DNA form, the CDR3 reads TGCGCCAGCAGCTCCCTGACTAGCGGGCCGTCGAACACCGGGGAGCTGTTTTTT.

CDR3 region: CASSEASGMGHYGYTF. CDR3 bases: TGTGCCAGCAGTGAAGCGTCAGGTATGGGGCACTATGGCTACACCTTC. The rearrangement uses TRBV6-1 and TRBJ1-2, with D possibly matching TRBD1 (5 bases). This CDR3 is 16 amino acids long. V was trimmed by 0 bases and J by 3 bases, leaving 14 bases between them. The V gene's germline CDR1 is MNHNS and CDR2 SASEGT.

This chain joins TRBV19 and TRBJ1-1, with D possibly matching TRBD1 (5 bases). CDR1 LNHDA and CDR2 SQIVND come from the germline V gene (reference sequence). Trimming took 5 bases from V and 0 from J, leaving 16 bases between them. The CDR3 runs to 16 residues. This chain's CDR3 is CASSPVAGRVNTEAFF. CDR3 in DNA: TGTGCCAGTAGTCCTGTCGCAGGGAGGGTGAACACTGAAGCTTTCTTT.

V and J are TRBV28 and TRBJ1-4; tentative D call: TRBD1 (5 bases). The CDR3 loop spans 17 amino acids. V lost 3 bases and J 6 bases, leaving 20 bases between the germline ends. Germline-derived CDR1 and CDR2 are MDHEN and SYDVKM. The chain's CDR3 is CASSLPGQAQLDEKLFF. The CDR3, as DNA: TGTGCCAGCAGTTTGCCCGGACAAGCCCAACTGGATGAAAAACTGTTTTTT.

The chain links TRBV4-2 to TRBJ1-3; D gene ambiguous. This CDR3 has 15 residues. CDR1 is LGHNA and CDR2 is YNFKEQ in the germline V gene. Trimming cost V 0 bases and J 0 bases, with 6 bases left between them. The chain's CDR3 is CASSQDGPSGNTIYF. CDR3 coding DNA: TGTGCCAGCAGCCAAGACGGTCCCTCTGGAAACACCATATATTTT.

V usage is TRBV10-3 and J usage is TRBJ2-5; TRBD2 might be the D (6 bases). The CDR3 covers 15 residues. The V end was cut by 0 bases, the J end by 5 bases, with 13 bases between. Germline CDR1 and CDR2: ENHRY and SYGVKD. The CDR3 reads CAISESTSGRETQYF. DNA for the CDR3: TGTGCCATCAGTGAGTCGACCTCAGGGAGGGAGACCCAGTACTTC.

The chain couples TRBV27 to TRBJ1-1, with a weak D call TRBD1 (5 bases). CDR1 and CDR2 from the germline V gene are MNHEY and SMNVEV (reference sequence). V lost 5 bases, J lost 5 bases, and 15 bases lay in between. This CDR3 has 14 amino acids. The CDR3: CASSPGWGGTEAFF. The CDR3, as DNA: TGTGCCAGCAGTCCCGGATGGGGCGGAACTGAAGCTTTCTTT.

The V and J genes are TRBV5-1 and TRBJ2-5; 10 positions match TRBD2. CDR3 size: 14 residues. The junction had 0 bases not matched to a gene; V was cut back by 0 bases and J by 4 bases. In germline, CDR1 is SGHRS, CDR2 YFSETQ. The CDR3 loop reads CASSLERGGETQYF. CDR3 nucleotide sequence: TGCGCCAGCAGCTTGGAGCGGGGGGGAGAGACCCAGTACTTC.

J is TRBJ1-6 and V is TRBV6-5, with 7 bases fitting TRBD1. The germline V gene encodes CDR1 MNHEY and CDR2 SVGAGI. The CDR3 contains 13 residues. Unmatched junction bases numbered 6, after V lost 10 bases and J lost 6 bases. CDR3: CATLQGTNSPLHF. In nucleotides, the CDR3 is TGTGCCACCCTACAGGGGACTAATTCACCCCTCCACTTT.

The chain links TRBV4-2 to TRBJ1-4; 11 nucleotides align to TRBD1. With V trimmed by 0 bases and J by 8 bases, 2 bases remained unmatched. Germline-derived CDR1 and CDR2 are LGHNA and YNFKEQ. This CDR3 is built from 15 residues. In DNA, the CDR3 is TGTGCCAGCAGCCAAGAGGGACAGGGGGGAGAAAAACTGTTTTTT. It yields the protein CASSQEGQGGEKLFF.

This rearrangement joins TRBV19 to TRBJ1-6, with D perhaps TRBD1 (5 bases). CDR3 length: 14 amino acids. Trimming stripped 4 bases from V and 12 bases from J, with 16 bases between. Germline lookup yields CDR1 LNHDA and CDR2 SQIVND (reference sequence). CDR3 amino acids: CASSKGPQGVPLHF. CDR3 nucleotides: TGTGCCAGTAGTAAGGGCCCGCAGGGTGTACCCCTCCACTTT.

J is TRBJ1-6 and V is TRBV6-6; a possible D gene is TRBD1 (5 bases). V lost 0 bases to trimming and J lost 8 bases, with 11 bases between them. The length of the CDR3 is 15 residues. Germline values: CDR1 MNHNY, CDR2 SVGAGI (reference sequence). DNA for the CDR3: TGTGCCAGCAGTTACTCGGGCCAGGGTTATTCACCCCTCCACTTT. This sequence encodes CASSYSGQGYSPLHF.

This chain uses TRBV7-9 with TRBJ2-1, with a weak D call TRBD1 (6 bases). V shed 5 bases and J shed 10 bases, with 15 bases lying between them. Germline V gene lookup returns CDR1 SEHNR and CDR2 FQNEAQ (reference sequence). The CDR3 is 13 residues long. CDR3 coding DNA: TGTGCCAGCAGCGGAACAGGGAGCGCGGAGCAGTTCTTC. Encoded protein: CASSGTGSAEQFF.

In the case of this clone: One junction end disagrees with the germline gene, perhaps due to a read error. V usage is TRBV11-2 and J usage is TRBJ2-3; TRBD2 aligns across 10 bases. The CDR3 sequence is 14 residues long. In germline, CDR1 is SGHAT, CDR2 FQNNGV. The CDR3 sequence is CASSQPASGGRSHF. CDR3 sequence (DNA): TGTGCCAGCAGCCAACCGGCTAGCGGGGGCCGGAGTCATTTT.